This T cell receptor beta chain emerged from a study of T-cell reconstitution after alpha-beta-depleted transplantation in children. Unique molecular identifiers were incorporated when the TCRbeta library was constructed. TCRdb ran MiXCR on the PCR reads and lists one entry per CDR3 protein. The profile shows a few hundred thousand distinct CDR3 sequences, over 40% of them singletons. The clonotype comes from a girl aged 2-9 years with aplastic anemia, due to receive a stem cell transplant. Specimen: PBMCs, collected before TCRalphabeta/CD19-depleted stem cell transplant.

In nucleotides, the CDR3 is TGTGCCAGCAGTCGAACCGGGACAGGGTCCTTGGGGACGCAGTATTTT. Protein product: CASSRTGTGSLGTQYF. The chain carries TRBV6-1 and TRBJ2-3; 9 bases line up with TRBD1. This CDR3 is built from 16 residues. V was clipped by 5 bases and J by 9 bases; unmatched bases: 15. Germline CDR1 reads MNHNS; CDR2 reads SASEGT.